This T cell receptor (beta chain) emerged from a study of T cells in Graves' hyperthyroidism and ophthalmopathy (dated by TCRdb to between 2018 and 2021). For context, the study as a whole: Peripheral blood was collected at initial diagnosis, before any treatment. Following sampling, methimazole starting at 30 mg daily was given to hyperthyroidism patients, and high-dose intravenous methylprednisolone was given to ophthalmopathy patients. Thyroid tissue and blood T-cell repertoires from more than five Graves' hyperthyroidism patients were also compared in the study. The paper describes TCR Vbeta CDR3 sequencing of 140 or so peripheral blood samples, made up of 43 ophthalmopathy patients, 70 to 75 hyperthyroidism patients and roughly 17 progressor patients. To identify distinguishing TCR V-J signatures, a discovery cohort of roughly 100 patients was used, comprising approximately 40 with Graves' ophthalmopathy and about 59 with stable Graves' hyperthyroidism. For training and testing, the 80 to 100 patients in the discovery cohort were randomly divided in a 7:3 ratio. Whether ophthalmopathy could be predicted prospectively was tested in an independent validation cohort made up of under 20 hyperthyroidism patients plus 17 patients who later progressed to ophthalmopathy.

The TCR beta CDR3 regions were amplified from RNA transcripts. A first-round RT-PCR of the TCR CDR3 used the HTBI primer set with the Qiagen OneStep RT-PCR kit. Libraries were constructed in a second round of multiplex PCR, after which size selection and purification were performed. Libraries were sequenced paired-end with 100 bp reads on an Illumina HiSeq2000. Regarding the original processing steps: SOAPnuke was used to process the raw data, removing reads that contained adapters or uncalled bases, had a mean Phred below 15, or lacked an exact match to the constant primer or identifier. High-quality paired reads were merged with COPE v1.2.5, and unique nucleotide sequences were defined as clonotypes. MiTCR v1.1 was used to align clonotypes to the IMGT TRBV, TRBD and TRBJ reference segments. Analysis was restricted to V-J combinations with a frequency above 0.0001, which covered roughly 99% of repertoires. The TCS score was defined as F50 (clonal expansion) divided by E x V (chaos), with BLOSUM62-based TCRdist calculated between CDR3 peptides within each V-J. Welch's t-statistics and random forest reduced some 510 V-J features to about 13, which were used in a naive Bayes classifier (R e1071). Thyroid-blood repertoire similarity was quantified with the Morisita-Horn index. TCRdb reanalyzed the raw reads on its own, using fastp at Q25 for trimming and MiXCR for clone calling, and kept in-frame beta chains. Merged by CDR3 protein, the rows form single entries marked with the most common genes and DNA. The V and J calls come from TCRdb's annotation, not from the publication. The sample profile shows about 53,000 distinct CDR3 sequences; around half of them were found once. The top ten clonotypes cover roughly an eighth of the sample.

Moderately to severely active disease, a Clinical Activity Score of at least 3, a NOSPECS grade of at least 4, and a duration under 3 months were present in ophthalmopathy patients. Patients with uncontrolled infections, other autoimmune diseases, pregnancy or lactation were excluded. Clinical symptoms, serum thyroxine and TRAb, thyroid ultrasound, and orbital computed tomography formed the basis for the diagnoses. PBMCs were separated from over 9 ml of fresh peripheral blood using Ficoll-Paque density gradient centrifugation. Trizol reagent was used to extract total RNA, and RNA quality was then checked on an Agilent 2100 Bioanalyzer. Here is what the overall study found, with its caveats: A 13 V-J signature model separated ophthalmopathy from stable hyperthyroidism, with roughly 88% sensitivity and roughly 84% specificity in cross-validation and 80%/75% in testing. No statistical method was used to set the sample size in advance, and investigators knew the group allocation. During validation, the model predicted progression to ophthalmopathy a median of around 7 months ahead of onset, with around 71% sensitivity and 72.22% specificity. Blood samples also contained most of the expanded thyroid clonotypes (frequency above 0.001), which suggests that blood repertoires may reflect thyroid immune responses.

This clonotype was picked up many times. Its cognate antigen has yet to be identified. No much larger clone is present one base from it, and per-base qualities are unavailable. V is cut by 0 bases and J by 1 base, and the space between the germline ends is 15 bases. In the germline V gene (reference sequence), CDR1 corresponds to LNHDA and CDR2 to SQIVND. The CDR3 covers 17 residues, taking in both the cysteine and the phenylalanine. Of the read, only the CDR3 DNA is kept; its 51 bases are in frame from base 1. Recombination connected TRBV19 to TRBJ1-1, with no D gene named confidently. The specimen was blood. This receptor was taken from a woman in her 30s with Graves' ophthalmopathy. The nucleotide sequence is given as TGTGCCAGTAGTATAGATTGGAGACCGACAACGAACACTGAAGCTTTCTTT. Its product reads: CASSIDWRPTTNTEAFF.